The subject of this entry is one TCR beta chain. Its specificity is unknown. The V gene's germline CDR1 is MNHNY and CDR2 SVGAGI (reference sequence). The junction had 8 bases not matched to a gene; V was cut back by 5 bases and J by 9 bases. The CDR3 is 13 amino acids. The sample belongs to a study of shared clonotypes between healthy human individuals. Study conclusions and caveats: Blood was the only sampled material, and tissue repertoires likely differ. The generation probabilities recorded for non-shared clonotypes fell below those of clonotypes shared by all four donors. What naive subsets generally showed was a larger estimated richness than memory subsets showed.

Nashville, Tennessee was home to all donors, each a Caucasian adult. The data were produced by immunoSEQ multiplex PCR, yet TCRdb's version contains in-frame clones alone and is incomplete. The table lists over a million clones, around 78% of them singletons, with 0.5% to 0.6% in the top ten. The rearrangement links TRBV6-6 to TRBJ2-7; 9 nucleotides agree with TRBD2. This receptor was obtained from a man between 18 and 35 years old in good health. Some clones in this sample may be carry-over from other donors' samples. Sequencing was carried out using memory CD4+ T cells from PBMCs. Subset here: CD45RA-negative fraction. CDR3 region: CASSGSGSTGQYF. The CDR3 nucleotides read TGTGCCAGCAGTGGTAGCGGGAGTACCGGGCAGTACTTC.